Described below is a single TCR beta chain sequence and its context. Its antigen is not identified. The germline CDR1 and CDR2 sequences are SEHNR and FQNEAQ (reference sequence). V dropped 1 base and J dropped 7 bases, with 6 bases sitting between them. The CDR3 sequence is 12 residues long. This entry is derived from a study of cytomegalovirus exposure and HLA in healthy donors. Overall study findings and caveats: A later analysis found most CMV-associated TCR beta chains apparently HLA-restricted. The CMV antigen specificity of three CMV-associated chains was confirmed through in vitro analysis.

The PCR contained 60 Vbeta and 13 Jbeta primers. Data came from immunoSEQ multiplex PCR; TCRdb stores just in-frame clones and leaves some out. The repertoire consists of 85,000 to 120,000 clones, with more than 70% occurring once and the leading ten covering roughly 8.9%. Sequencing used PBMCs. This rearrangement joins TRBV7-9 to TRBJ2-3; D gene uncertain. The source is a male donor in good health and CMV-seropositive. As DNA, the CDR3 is TGTGCCAGCAGCTTAGTATCGTATACGCAGTATTTT. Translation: CASSLVSYTQYF.